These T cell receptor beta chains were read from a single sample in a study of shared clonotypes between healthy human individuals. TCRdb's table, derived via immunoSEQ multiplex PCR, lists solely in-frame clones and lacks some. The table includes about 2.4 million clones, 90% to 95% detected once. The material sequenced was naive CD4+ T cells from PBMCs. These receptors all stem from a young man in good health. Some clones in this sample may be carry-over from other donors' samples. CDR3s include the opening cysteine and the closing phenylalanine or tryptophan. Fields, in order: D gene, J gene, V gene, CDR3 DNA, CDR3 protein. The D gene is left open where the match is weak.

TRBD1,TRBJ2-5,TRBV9,TGTGCCAGCAGCGTCGGGACAGGGGTTCCGCGCGAGACCCAGTACTTC,CASSVGTGVPRETQYF
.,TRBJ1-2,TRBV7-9,TGTGCCAGCAGCTTGGGGGCGGGGGCGCCTAAGGACTATGGCTACACCTTC,CASSLGAGAPKDYGYTF
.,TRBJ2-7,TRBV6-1,TGTGCCAGCAGTGAGGTACGAGCACCATCACGACAGTACTTC,CASSEVRAPSRQYF
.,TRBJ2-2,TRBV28,TGTGCCAGCAGCTGGGGCTGGGGAGAGCTGTTTTTT,CASSWGWGELFF
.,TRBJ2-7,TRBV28,TGTGCCAGCAGTTTACCCTCGACCGCACGGTACCCCTACGAGCAGTACTTC,CASSLPSTARYPYEQYF
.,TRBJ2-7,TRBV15,TGTGCCACCAGCAGAGATAGCCCAGGGAGAGACTACGAGCAGTACTTC,CATSRDSPGRDYEQYF
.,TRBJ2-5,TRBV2,TGTGCCAGCACCTTGAGGTTGACCTTTCAGTACTTC,CASTLRLTFQYF
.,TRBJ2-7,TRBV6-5,TGTGCCAGCAGTACAGGGAATACATACGAGCAGTACTTC,CASSTGNTYEQYF
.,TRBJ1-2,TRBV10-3,TGTGCCATCAGTAGAGGCAGGGCCGGGCCTTCAGGCTATGGCTACACCTTC,CAISRGRAGPSGYGYTF
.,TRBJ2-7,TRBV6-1,TGTGCCAGCAGTGAAGCGGAGACAGGTCGCCACGAGCAGTACTTC,CASSEAETGRHEQYF
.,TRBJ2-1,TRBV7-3,TGTGCCAGCAGCTTAGGAGGTGAGCAGTTCTTC,CASSLGGEQFF
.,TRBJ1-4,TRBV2,TGTGCCAGCAGTGAAAGAATGAATGAAAAACTGTTTTTT,CASSERMNEKLFF